The rows below give T cell receptor beta chains drawn from one sample of a study of T cells in Graves' hyperthyroidism and ophthalmopathy. TCRdb called the multiplex PCR reads again in MiXCR, with one record for every CDR3 protein. The data show about 560,000 distinct CDR3 sequences, roughly 17% seen once. The sample was blood. These receptors came from a woman in her late teens or twenties with Graves' hyperthyroidism. Both conserved end residues are part of each CDR3. Fields, in order: V gene, CDR3 length, clone size, J gene, D gene, CDR3 protein, CDR3 DNA. A D gene is named only where the DNA matches it firmly. Rows may omit the clone size; those that give it use once, few, many or a size class.

>TRBV6-2/TRBV6-3|13|-|TRBJ2-1|-
CASKSFEEDEQFF
TGTGCCAGCAAAAGTTTTGAGGAAGATGAGCAGTTCTTC
>TRBV5-4|15|few|TRBJ2-7|-
CASSLGQGHSYEQYF
TGTGCCAGCAGCTTGGGGCAGGGGCACTCCTACGAGCAGTACTTC
>TRBV7-2|14|many|TRBJ2-1|TRBD2
CASSLGGRYNEQFF
TGTGCCAGCAGCTTAGGCGGGAGATACAATGAGCAGTTCTTC
>TRBV18|18|-|TRBJ2-1|-
CASSREGLGRGRDNEQFF
TGTGCCAGCTCACGTGAGGGCCTCGGACGTGGAAGAGACAATGAGCAGTTCTTC
>TRBV4-1|16|-|TRBJ1-5|-
CASSQVQGRRNQPQHF
TGCGCCAGCAGCCAAGTACAGGGACGGCGCAATCAGCCCCAGCATTTT
>TRBV5-1|16|-|TRBJ2-5|-
CASSLSTGRRQETQYF
TGCGCCAGCAGCTTGTCTACAGGGAGGAGGCAAGAGACCCAGTACTTC
>TRBV20-1|14|-|TRBJ2-7|TRBD2
CSARTSGRSYEQYF
TGCAGTGCTAGGACTAGCGGGCGCTCCTACGAGCAGTACTTC
>TRBV20-1|14|few|TRBJ2-7|-
CSAQERQVTYEQYF
TGCAGTGCCCAGGAACGACAGGTAACCTACGAGCAGTACTTC
>TRBV19|14|few|TRBJ2-7|-
CASSTTTLSYEQYF
TGTGCCAGTAGTACGACTACTCTCTCCTACGAGCAGTACTTC
>TRBV11-3|15|many|TRBJ2-7|TRBD2
CASSLYGGTSYEQYF
TGTGCCAGCAGCTTATACGGGGGGACCTCCTACGAGCAGTACTTC
>TRBV12-3/TRBV12-4|13|many|TRBJ2-7|TRBD1
CASTYGTVSEQYF
TGTGCCAGCACCTATGGGACAGTGTCCGAGCAGTACTTC
>TRBV10-3|13|few|TRBJ1-6|-
CAIKWQSDSPLHF
TGTGCCATCAAATGGCAGAGTGATTCACCCCTCCACTTT
>TRBV18|16|-|TRBJ2-7|TRBD2
CASSQGLAGSFYEQYF
TGTGCCAGCTCACAGGGACTAGCGGGAAGTTTCTACGAGCAGTACTTC
>TRBV18|14|many|TRBJ2-7|TRBD1
CASSRTGDTYEQYF
TGTGCCAGCTCTCGGACAGGGGATACCTACGAGCAGTACTTC
>TRBV29-1|14|-|TRBJ1-1|TRBD1
CSVRTGGLNTEAFF
TGCAGCGTTCGGACAGGAGGGTTGAACACTGAAGCTTTCTTT
>TRBV29-1|13|-|TRBJ2-1|-
CSVGGTHHNEQFF
TGCAGCGTTGGAGGGACCCATCACAATGAGCAGTTCTTC
>TRBV7-6|17|-|TRBJ1-2|-
CASSLFSLELGGYGYTF
TGTGCCAGCAGCTTATTTAGTCTCGAACTTGGAGGCTATGGCTACACCTTC
>TRBV20-1|15|few|TRBJ2-5|-
CSATAMSGLRETQYF
TGCAGTGCTACCGCTATGTCAGGGCTTCGCGAGACCCAGTACTTC
>TRBV20-1|14|once|TRBJ1-5|-
CSARWEFSKQPQHF
TGCAGTGCTAGATGGGAATTCTCGAAACAGCCCCAGCATTTT
>TRBV12-3/TRBV12-4|12|many|TRBJ2-3|-
CASSPKGDTQYF
TGTGCCAGCAGTCCGAAAGGAGATACGCAGTATTTT
>TRBV24-1|12|-|TRBJ1-4|-
CATSDSGRKLFF
TGTGCCACCAGTGATTCGGGCAGAAAACTGTTTTTT
>TRBV20-1|13|many|TRBJ2-1|TRBD1
CSAAGTAYNEQFF
TGCAGTGCAGCCGGGACAGCGTACAATGAGCAGTTCTTC
>TRBV18|16|many|TRBJ2-2|TRBD2
CASSPRLAGSTGELFF
TGTGCCAGCTCACCACGGCTAGCGGGAAGCACCGGGGAGCTGTTTTTT
>TRBV12-3/TRBV12-4|17|-|TRBJ1-6|-
CASSSVRQISYNSPLHF
TGTGCCAGCAGTTCTGTACGACAGATTTCCTATAATTCACCCCTCCACTTT
>TRBV7-9|14|-|TRBJ2-5|-
CASSLGRWGETQYF
TGTGCCAGCAGCTTAGGAAGGTGGGGAGAGACCCAGTACTTC
>TRBV7-8|17|few|TRBJ1-5|-
CASSPRMADNSNQPQHF
TGTGCCAGCAGCCCCCGGATGGCGGATAATAGCAATCAGCCCCAGCATTTT
>TRBV12-3/TRBV12-4|13|few|TRBJ2-1|-
CASTSVASNEQFF
TGTGCCAGCACCTCAGTAGCGAGCAATGAGCAGTTCTTC
>TRBV20-1|14|few|TRBJ1-5|TRBD1
CSASRDRLNQPQHF
TGCAGTGCTAGCCGGGACAGACTCAATCAGCCCCAGCATTTT
>TRBV20-1|14|many|TRBJ2-7|TRBD1
CSASPGQGPYEQYF
TGCAGTGCCTCACCGGGACAGGGACCCTACGAGCAGTACTTC
>TRBV7-2|18|many|TRBJ2-5|TRBD2
CASSLARTSGGGQETQYF
TGTGCCAGCAGCTTAGCGAGGACTAGCGGGGGGGGACAAGAGACCCAGTACTTC
>TRBV2|15|many|TRBJ2-4|-
CASSEGGTAKNIQYF
TGTGCCAGCAGTGAGGGTGGAACGGCCAAAAACATTCAGTACTTC
>TRBV2|14|many|TRBJ2-7|-
CASSEPRGSYEQYF
TGTGCCAGCAGTGAGCCCAGGGGAAGCTACGAGCAGTACTTC
>TRBV7-2|15|many|TRBJ2-7|TRBD1
CASSLGQGAAYEQYF
TGTGCCAGCAGCTTAGGACAGGGGGCTGCCTACGAGCAGTACTTC
>TRBV6-5|13|many|TRBJ2-7|-
CASSYSTGNPRYF
TGTGCCAGCAGTTACTCGACGGGTAACCCCCGGTACTTC
>TRBV20-1|14|few|TRBJ2-1|TRBD2
CSARLRGGGYEQFF
TGCAGTGCTAGACTGCGGGGGGGCGGGTATGAGCAGTTCTTC
>TRBV30|13|-|TRBJ2-3|-
CAWSVRGGRTQYF
TGTGCCTGGAGTGTACGAGGGGGTAGGACGCAGTATTTT
>TRBV2|15|-|TRBJ2-7|TRBD1
CASSARTGTSYEQYF
TGTGCCAGCAGTGCCAGGACAGGGACCTCCTACGAGCAGTACTTC
>TRBV29-1|11|-|TRBJ1-1|-
CSVEERYEAFF
TGCAGCGTTGAGGAGAGATATGAAGCTTTCTTT
>TRBV6-2/TRBV6-3|14|once|TRBJ2-7|-
CASRRTAGSYEQYF
TGTGCCAGTAGAAGGACAGCCGGGTCCTACGAGCAGTACTTC
>TRBV15|15|-|TRBJ1-2|TRBD1
CATSRARDRGHGYTF
TGTGCCACCAGCAGAGCCCGGGACAGGGGGCACGGCTACACCTTC
>TRBV6-1|14|few|TRBJ1-2|TRBD1
CASSQGGQGYGYTF
TGTGCCAGCAGCCAAGGGGGACAGGGCTATGGCTACACCTTC
>TRBV28|15|many|TRBJ1-4|-
CASSSYTGTNEKLFF
TGTGCCAGCAGTTCGTACACCGGAACTAATGAAAAACTGTTTTTT
>TRBV5-1|18|-|TRBJ2-7|TRBD2
CASSFGLLAGEVGYEQYF
TGCGCCAGCAGCTTCGGGCTACTAGCGGGAGAGGTGGGCTACGAGCAGTACTTC
>TRBV5-1|17|-|TRBJ2-3|-
CASSYIWTASGTDTQYF
TGCGCCAGCAGCTATATCTGGACGGCTAGCGGCACAGATACGCAGTATTTT
>TRBV2|16|few|TRBJ2-1|TRBD2
CASSPGLAGRWAEQFF
TGTGCCAGCAGCCCCGGACTAGCGGGGAGGTGGGCGGAGCAGTTCTTC
>TRBV3-1|16|-|TRBJ2-1|-
CASSQGGRRGYGEQFF
TGTGCCAGCAGCCAGGGGGGAAGACGGGGTTATGGTGAGCAGTTCTTC
>TRBV6-5|16|few|TRBJ1-4|-
CASSYSLQGVKEKLFF
TGTGCCAGCAGTTACAGCCTACAAGGGGTGAAAGAAAAACTGTTTTTT
>TRBV3-1|19|many|TRBJ2-1|TRBD2
CASSPMTSGGYVMYNEQFF
TGTGCCAGCAGTCCGATGACTAGCGGAGGATATGTAATGTACAATGAGCAGTTCTTC
>TRBV6-1|14|many|TRBJ2-5|TRBD1
CASSSRQGKETQYF
TGTGCCAGCAGTTCAAGACAGGGGAAGGAGACCCAGTACTTC
>TRBV6-5|15|many|TRBJ1-2|-
CASSYSGQGDYGYTF
TGTGCCAGCAGTTACTCCGGACAAGGGGACTATGGCTACACCTTC
>TRBV6-1|11|-|TRBJ2-1|-
CASTSGHEQFF
TGTGCCAGCACCTCTGGGCATGAGCAGTTCTTC
>TRBV2|14|many|TRBJ1-1|-
CASSIRTVNTEAFF
TGTGCCAGCAGTATTAGGACAGTGAACACTGAAGCTTTCTTT
>TRBV15|14|-|TRBJ2-1|-
CATSYGTGAYEQFF
TGTGCCACCAGCTACGGGACTGGGGCCTACGAGCAGTTCTTC